This T cell receptor beta chain was profiled in a study of radiotherapy plus CTLA-4 blockade in lung cancer (dated by TCRdb to between 2018 and 2020). For the study in its entirety: Among the enrolled patients, about 19% had an objective response, and about 29% reached disease control. Here is what the overall study found, with its caveats: Increased serum interferon-beta after radiation, together with early dynamic changes in blood T cell clones, were reported to be the strongest predictors of response. After treatment with radiotherapy and ipilimumab, TCR clones that originated in tumors expanded in peripheral blood.

A word on this clone: What antigen it recognizes has not been identified. Qualities for individual bases were not recorded, and no much larger clone is one base off.

Libraries were prepared through the immunoSEQ multiplex PCR assay. The table was pulled from immuneACCESS by TCRdb, which kept in-frame rearrangements only. Such tables lose some clones; where checked, under half of the loss comes from unresolved V genes, and the rest has no known cause. The sample yields 50,000 to 65,000 clones; approximately 84% were counted once. The ten biggest clones cover about 6.1% of the sample. Focal radiation therapy combined with CTLA-4 blockade (ipilimumab) was tested in patients with chemo-refractory metastatic non-small-cell lung cancer. The CDR3 numbers 14 residues from cysteine through phenylalanine. The CDR3 DNA has 42 bases and is translated from base 1. According to the germline V gene, CDR1 reads SGHTA and CDR2 reads FQGNSA. After removal of 6 bases from V and 7 bases from J, the junction retains 6 bases not matched to a gene.

The clonotype was recovered from a human donor with non-small cell lung cancer whose response to radiotherapy plus ipilimumab could not be evaluated. Sequences were derived from peripheral blood, sampled from a patient treated with radiotherapy plus ipilimumab. The chain employs TRBV7-2 and TRBJ1-4; 9 middle bases align to TRBD1. The sequenced DNA is TGTGCCAGCAGTCTTGACAGGGGGGGTGAAAAACTGTTTTTT. It translates as CASSLDRGGEKLFF.